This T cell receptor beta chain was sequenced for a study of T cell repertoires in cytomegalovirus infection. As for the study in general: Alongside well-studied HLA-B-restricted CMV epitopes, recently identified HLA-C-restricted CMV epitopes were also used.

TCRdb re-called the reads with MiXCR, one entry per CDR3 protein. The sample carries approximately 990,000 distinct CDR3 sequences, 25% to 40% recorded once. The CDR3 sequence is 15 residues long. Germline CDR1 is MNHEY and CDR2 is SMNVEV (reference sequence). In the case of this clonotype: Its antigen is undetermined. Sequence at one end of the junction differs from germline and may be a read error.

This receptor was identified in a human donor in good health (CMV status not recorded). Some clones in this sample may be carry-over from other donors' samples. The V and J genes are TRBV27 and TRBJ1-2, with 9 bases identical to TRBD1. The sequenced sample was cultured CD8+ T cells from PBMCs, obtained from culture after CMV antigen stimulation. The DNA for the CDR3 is TGTGTCAGCACCAACTCGGGACAGGGCAACTATGGCTACACCTTC. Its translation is CVSTNSGQGNYGYTF.